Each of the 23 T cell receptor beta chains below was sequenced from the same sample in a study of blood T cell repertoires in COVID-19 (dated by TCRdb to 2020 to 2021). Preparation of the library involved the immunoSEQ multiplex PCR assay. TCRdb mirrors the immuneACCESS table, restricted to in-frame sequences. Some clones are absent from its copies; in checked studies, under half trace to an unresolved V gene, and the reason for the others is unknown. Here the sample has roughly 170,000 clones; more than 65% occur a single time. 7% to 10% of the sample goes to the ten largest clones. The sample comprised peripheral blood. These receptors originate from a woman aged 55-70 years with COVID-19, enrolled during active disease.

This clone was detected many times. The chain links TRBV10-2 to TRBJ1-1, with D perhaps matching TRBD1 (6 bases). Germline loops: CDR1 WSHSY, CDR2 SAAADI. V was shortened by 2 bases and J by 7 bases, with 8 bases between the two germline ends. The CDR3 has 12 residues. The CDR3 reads CASSETTGEAFF. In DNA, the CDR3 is TGCGCCAGCAGTGAGACGACAGGTGAAGCTTTCTTT.

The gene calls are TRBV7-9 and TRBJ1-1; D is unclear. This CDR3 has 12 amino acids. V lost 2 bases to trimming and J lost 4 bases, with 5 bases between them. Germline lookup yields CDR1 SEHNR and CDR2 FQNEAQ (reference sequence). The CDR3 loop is CASSLFSTEAFF. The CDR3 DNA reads TGTGCCAGCAGCTTATTTAGCACTGAAGCTTTCTTT.

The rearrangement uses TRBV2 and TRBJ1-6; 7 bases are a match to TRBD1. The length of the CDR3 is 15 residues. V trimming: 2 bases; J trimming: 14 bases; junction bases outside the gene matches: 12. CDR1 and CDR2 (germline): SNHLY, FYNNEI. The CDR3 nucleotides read TGTGCCAGCAGTGAACCATCAGGGGGACTTCAATCCCTCCACTTT. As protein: CASSEPSGGLQSLHF.

As DNA, the CDR3 is TGCGCCAGCAGCCAAGCGCTAGCGGGAGGCAGTGAGCAGTTCTTC. The encoded protein is CASSQALAGGSEQFF. The rearrangement uses TRBV4-3 and TRBJ2-1, with 11 bases matching TRBD2. Germline CDR1 LGHNA, CDR2 YSLEER. The CDR3 loop spans 15 amino acids. The V gene end was trimmed by 1 base and the J gene end by 9 bases; junction bases not matched to a gene: 5.

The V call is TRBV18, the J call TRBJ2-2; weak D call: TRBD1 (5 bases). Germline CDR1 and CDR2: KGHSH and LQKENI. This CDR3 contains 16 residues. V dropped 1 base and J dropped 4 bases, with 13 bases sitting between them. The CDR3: CASSPQGVVGTGELFF. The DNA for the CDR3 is TGTGCCAGCTCACCACAAGGGGTTGTCGGCACCGGGGAGCTGTTTTTT.

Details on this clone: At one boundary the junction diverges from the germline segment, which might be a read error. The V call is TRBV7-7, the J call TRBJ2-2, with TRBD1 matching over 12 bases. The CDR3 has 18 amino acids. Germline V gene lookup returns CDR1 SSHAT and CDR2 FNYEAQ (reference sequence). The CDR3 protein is CASSSGTGGAANTGELFF. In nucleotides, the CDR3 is TGTGCTAGCAGCTCAGGGACAGGGGGCGCGGCGAACACCGGGGAGCTGTTTTTT.

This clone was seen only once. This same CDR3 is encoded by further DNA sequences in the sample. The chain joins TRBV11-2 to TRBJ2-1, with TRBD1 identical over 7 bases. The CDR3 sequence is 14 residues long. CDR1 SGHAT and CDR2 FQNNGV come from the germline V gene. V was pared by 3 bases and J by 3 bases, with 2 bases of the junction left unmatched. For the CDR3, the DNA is TGTGCCAGCAGCTTTGGGACAGACTACAATGAGCAGTTCTTC. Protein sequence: CASSFGTDYNEQFF. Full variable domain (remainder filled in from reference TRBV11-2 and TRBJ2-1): EAGVAQSPRYKIIEKRQSVAFWCNPISGHATLYWYQQILGQGPKLLIQFQNNGVVDDSQLPKDRFSAERLKGVDSTLKIQPAKLEDSAVYLCASSFGTDYNEQFFGPGTRLTVL.

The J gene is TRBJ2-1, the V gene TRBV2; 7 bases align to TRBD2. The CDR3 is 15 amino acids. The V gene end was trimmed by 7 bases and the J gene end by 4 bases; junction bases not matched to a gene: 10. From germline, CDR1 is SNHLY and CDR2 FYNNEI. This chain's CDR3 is CASTTTSPVYNEQFF. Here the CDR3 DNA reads TGTGCCAGCACCACGACTAGCCCTGTTTACAATGAGCAGTTCTTC. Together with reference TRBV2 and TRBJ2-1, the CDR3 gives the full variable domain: EPEVTQTPSHQVTQMGQEVILRCVPISNHLYFYWYRQILGQKVEFLVSFYNNEISEKSEIFDDQFSVERPDGSNFTLKIRSTKLEDSAMYFCASTTTSPVYNEQFFGPGTRLTVL.

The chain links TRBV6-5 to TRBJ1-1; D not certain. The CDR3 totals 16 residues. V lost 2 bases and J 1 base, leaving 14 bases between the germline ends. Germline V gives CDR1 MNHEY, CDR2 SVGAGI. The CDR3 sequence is CASSYEARLGNTEAFF. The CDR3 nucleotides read TGTGCCAGCAGTTACGAGGCACGCCTCGGGAACACTGAAGCTTTCTTT.

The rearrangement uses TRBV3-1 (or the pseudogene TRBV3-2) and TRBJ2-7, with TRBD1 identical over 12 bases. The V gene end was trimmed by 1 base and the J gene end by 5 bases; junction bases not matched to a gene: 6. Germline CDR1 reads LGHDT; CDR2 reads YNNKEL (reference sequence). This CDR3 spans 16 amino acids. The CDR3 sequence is CASSQGLGQGADEQYF. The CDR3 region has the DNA TGTGCCAGCAGCCAAGGTTTGGGACAGGGGGCAGACGAGCAGTACTTC.

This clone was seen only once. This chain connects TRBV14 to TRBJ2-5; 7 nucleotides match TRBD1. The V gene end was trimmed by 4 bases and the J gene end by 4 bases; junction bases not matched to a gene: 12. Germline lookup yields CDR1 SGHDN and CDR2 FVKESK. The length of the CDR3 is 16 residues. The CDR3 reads CASSPDVGGIGETQYF. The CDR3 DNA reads TGTGCCAGCAGCCCTGATGTAGGGGGCATAGGAGAGACCCAGTACTTC.

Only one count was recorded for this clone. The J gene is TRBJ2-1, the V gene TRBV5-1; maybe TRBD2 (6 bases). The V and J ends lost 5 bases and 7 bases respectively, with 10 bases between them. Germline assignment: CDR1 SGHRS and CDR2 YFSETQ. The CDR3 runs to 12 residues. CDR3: CASRPGGNEQFF. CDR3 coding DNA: TGCGCCAGCAGACCTGGAGGGAATGAGCAGTTCTTC. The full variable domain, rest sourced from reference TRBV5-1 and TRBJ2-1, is KAGVTQTPRYLIKTRGQQVTLSCSPISGHRSVSWYQQTPGQGLQFLFEYFSETQRNKGNFPGRFSGRQFSNSRSEMNVSTLELGDSALYLCASRPGGNEQFFGPGTRLTVL.

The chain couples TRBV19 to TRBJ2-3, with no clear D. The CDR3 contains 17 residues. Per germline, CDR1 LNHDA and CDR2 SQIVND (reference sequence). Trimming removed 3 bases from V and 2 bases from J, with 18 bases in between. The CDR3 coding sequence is TGTGCCAGTAGTATTTCCTATTCGGCGGCTAACACAGATACGCAGTATTTT. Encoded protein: CASSISYSAANTDTQYF.

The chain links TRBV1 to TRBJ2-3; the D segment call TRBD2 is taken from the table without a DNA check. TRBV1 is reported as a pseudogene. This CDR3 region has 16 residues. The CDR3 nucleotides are TGCACCAGCAGCCAAGATCGGGGGGGCCCCGGAGATACGCAGTATTTT. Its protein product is CTSSQDRGGPGDTQYF.

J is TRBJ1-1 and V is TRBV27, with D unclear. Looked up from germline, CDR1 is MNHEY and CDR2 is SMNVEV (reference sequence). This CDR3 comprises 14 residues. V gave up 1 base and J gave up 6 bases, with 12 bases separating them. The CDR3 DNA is TGTGCCAGCAGTTTATTCCCACTATACGCTGAAGCTTTCTTT. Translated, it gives CASSLFPLYAEAFF.

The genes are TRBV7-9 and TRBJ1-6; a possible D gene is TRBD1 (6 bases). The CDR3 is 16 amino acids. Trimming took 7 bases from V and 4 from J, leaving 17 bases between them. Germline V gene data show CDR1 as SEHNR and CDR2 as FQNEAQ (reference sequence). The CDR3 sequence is CASTDSQGFYNSPLHF. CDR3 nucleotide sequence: TGTGCCAGCACCGACTCACAGGGATTTTATAATTCACCCCTCCACTTT.

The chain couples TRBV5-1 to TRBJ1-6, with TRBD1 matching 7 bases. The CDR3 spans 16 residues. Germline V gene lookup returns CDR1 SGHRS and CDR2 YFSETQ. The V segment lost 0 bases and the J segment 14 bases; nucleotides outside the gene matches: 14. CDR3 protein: CASSLEDRVGDVTLHF. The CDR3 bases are TGCGCCAGCAGCTTGGAAGACAGGGTCGGGGATGTGACCCTCCACTTT.

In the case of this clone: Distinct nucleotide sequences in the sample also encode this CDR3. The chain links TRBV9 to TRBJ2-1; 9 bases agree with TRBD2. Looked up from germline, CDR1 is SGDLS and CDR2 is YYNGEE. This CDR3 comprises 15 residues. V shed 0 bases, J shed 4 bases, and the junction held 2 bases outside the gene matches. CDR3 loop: CASSVVAGGYNEQFF. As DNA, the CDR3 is TGTGCCAGCAGCGTAGTGGCGGGGGGGTACAATGAGCAGTTCTTC. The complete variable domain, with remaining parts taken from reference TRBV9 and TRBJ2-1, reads DSGVTQTPKHLITATGQRVTLRCSPRSGDLSVYWYQQSLDQGLQFLIQYYNGEERAKGNILERFSAQQFPDLHSELNLSSLELGDSALYFCASSVVAGGYNEQFFGPGTRLTVL.

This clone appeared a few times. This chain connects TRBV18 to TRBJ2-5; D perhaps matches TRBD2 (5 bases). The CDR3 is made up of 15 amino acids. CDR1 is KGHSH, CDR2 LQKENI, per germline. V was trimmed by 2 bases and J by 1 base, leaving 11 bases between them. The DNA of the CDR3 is TGTGCCAGCTCACCAGAGGGATTACCCCAAGAGACCCAGTACTTC. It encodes CASSPEGLPQETQYF.

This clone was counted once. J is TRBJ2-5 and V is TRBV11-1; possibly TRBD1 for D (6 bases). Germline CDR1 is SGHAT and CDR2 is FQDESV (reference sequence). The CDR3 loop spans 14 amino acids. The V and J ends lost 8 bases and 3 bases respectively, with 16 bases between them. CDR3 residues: CASVRGGMEETQYF. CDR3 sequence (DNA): TGTGCCAGCGTACGAGGGGGAATGGAAGAGACCCAGTACTTC.

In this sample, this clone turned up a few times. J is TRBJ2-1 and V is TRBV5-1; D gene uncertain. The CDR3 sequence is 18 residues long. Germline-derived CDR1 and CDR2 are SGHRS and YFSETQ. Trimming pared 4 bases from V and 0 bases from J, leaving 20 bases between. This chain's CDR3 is CASSPSAQSKNSYNEQFF. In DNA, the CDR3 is TGCGCCAGCAGCCCGTCGGCACAGAGCAAAAACTCCTACAATGAGCAGTTCTTC.

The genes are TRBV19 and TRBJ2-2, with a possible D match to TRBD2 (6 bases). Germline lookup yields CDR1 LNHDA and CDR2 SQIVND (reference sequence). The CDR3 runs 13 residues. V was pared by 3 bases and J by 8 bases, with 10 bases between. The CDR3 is CASSMGGPGELFF. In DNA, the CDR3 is TGTGCCAGTAGTATGGGGGGTCCGGGGGAGCTGTTTTTT.

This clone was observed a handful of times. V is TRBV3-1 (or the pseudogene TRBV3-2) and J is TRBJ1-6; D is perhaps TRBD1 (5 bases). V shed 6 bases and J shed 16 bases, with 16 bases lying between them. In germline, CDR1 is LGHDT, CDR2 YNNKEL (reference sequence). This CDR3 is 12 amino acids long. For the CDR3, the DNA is TGTGCCAGCAGTTCCGGGGGGGAAATACTCCACTTT. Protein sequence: CASSSGGEILHF.